This note documents a single TCR beta chain sequence. Its specificity is not known. This specimen belongs to a study of shared clonotypes between healthy human individuals. As for the study in general: Two women and a few men aged 18 to 49 served as donors. Study-wide results and caveats: Despite large depth, rarefaction showed incomplete sorted-subset sequencing.

Trimming cost V 0 bases and J 1 base, with 6 bases left between them. This CDR3 comprises 14 residues. Per the germline V gene, CDR1 is SGHAT and CDR2 is FQDESV (reference sequence). Once extracted for a subset, genomic DNA was divided evenly among several immunoSEQ plates. Profiled with immunoSEQ multiplex PCR; TCRdb holds only in-frame clones, not every one. The table has approximately 530,000 clones, 90% to 97% seen once. The study drew its donors from healthy HIV-negative adults without recent acute infections or vaccinations. The receptor was isolated from a woman between 25 and 40 years old in good health. This chain joins TRBV11-1 and TRBJ1-1; D is unclear. Source material: naive CD4+ T cells sorted from blood. Subset denoted: CD45RA+ positively selected. Here the CDR3 DNA reads TGTGCCAGCAGCTTAGCAGGAAAGAACACTGAAGCTTTCTTT. Translation: CASSLAGKNTEAFF.